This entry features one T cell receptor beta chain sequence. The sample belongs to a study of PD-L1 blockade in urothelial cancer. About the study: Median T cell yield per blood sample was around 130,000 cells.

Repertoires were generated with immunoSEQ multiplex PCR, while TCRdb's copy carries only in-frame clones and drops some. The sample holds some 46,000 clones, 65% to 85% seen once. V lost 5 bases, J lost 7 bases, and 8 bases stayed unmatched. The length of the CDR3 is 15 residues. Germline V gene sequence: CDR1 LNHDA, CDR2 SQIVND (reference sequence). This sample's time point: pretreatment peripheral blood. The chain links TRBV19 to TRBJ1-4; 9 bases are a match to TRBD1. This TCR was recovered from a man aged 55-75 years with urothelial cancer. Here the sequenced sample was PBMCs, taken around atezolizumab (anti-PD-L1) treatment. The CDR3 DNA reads TGTGCCAGTAGTCTCATGGGACAGGGAGGTGAAAAACTGTTTTTT. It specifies CASSLMGQGGEKLFF.